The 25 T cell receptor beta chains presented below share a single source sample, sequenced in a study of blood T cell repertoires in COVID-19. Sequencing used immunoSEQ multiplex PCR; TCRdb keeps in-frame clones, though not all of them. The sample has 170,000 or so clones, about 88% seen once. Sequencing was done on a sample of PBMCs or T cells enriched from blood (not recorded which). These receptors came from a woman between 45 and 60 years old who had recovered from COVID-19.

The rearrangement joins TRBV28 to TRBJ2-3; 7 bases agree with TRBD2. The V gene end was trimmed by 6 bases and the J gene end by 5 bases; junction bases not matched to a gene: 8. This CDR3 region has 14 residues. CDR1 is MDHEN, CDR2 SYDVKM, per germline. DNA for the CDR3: TGTGCCAGCAGGGTGGGAGGGCCAAGAGATACGCAGTATTTT. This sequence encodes CASRVGGPRDTQYF.

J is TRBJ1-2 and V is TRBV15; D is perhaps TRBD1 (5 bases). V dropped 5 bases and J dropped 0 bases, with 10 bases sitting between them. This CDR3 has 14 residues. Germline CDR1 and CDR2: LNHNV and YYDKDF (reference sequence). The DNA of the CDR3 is TGTGCCACCAGCGGGGGGGGAGCTAACTATGGCTACACCTTC. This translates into CATSGGGANYGYTF.

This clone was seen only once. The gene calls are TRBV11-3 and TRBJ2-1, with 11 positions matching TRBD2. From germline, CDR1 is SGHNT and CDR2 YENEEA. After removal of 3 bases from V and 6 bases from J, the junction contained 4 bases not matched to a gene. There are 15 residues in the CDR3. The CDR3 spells CASSFAGTSGNEQFF. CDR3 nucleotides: TGTGCCAGCAGCTTTGCCGGGACTAGCGGCAATGAGCAGTTCTTC.

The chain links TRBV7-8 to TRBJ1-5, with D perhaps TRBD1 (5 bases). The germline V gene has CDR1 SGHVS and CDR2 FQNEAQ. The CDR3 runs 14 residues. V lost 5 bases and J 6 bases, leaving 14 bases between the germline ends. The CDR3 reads CASSRGGIGQPQHF. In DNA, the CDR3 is TGTGCCAGCAGCCGGGGGGGAATAGGTCAGCCCCAGCATTTT.

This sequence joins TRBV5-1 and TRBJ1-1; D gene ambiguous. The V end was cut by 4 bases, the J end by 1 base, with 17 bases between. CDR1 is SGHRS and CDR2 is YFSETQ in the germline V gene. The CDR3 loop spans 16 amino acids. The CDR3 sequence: CASSPGRLAPNTEAFF. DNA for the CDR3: TGCGCCAGCAGCCCTGGGCGCCTGGCCCCGAACACTGAAGCTTTCTTT.

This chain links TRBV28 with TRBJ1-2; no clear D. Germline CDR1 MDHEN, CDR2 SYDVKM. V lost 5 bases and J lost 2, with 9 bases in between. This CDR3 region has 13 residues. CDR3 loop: CASSELSNYGYTF. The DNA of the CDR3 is TGTGCCAGCAGTGAACTTTCAAACTATGGCTACACCTTC.

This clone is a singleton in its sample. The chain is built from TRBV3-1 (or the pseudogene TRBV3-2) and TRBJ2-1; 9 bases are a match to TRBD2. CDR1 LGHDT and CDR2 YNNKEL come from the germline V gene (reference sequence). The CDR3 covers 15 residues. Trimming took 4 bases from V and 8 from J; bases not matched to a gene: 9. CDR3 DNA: TGTGCCAGCAGCCCCAGACTAGCGGCCTATGATGAGCAGTTCTTC. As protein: CASSPRLAAYDEQFF.

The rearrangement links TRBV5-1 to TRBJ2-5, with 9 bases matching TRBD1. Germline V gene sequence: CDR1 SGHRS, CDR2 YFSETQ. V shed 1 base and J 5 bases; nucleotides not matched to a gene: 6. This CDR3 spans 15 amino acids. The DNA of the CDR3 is TGCGCCAGCAGCTTGTTAACAGGGGGCGGCGAGACCCAGTACTTC. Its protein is CASSLLTGGGETQYF.

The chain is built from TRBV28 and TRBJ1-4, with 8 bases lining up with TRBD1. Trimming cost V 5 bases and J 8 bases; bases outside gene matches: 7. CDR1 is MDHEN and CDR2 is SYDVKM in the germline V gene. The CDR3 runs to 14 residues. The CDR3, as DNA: TGTGCCAGCAGTGCGGACAGGGCGGGCGAAAAACTGTTTTTT. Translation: CASSADRAGEKLFF.

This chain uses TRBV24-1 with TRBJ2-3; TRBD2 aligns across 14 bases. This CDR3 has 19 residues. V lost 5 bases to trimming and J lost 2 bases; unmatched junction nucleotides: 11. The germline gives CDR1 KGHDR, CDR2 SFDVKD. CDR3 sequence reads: CATSVTPGLAGVVTDTQYF. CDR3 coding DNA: TGTGCCACCAGTGTCACTCCGGGACTAGCGGGAGTAGTCACAGATACGCAGTATTTT.

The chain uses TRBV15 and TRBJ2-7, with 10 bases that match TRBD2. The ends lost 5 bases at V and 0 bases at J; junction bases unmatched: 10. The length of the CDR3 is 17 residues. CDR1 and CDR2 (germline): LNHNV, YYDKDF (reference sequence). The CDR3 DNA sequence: TGTGCCACCAGCGGACGAAGGACTAGCGGAAGCTCCTACGAGCAGTACTTC. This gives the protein CATSGRRTSGSSYEQYF.

The CDR3 DNA follows: TGTGCCACCAGTGCCCCAGGGGTTTGGCAGCCCCAGCATTTT. Translating gives CATSAPGVWQPQHF. The chain has TRBV24-1 and TRBJ1-5, with TRBD1 as a possible D gene (6 bases). The CDR3 has 14 residues. Germline lookup yields CDR1 KGHDR and CDR2 SFDVKD. V lost 5 bases and J 7 bases, leaving 14 bases between the germline ends.

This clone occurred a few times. CDR3 sequence reads: CASSLILSSGGNEQFF. The CDR3 DNA reads TGTGCCAGCAGTTTAATCTTGTCTAGCGGGGGAAATGAGCAGTTCTTC. This rearrangement joins TRBV28 to TRBJ2-1; 10 nucleotides match TRBD2. The CDR3 has 16 amino acids. Trimming at V came to 2 bases and at J to 7 bases, leaving 8 bases not matched to a gene. Germline V gene sequence: CDR1 MDHEN, CDR2 SYDVKM. Drawing the rest from reference TRBV28 and TRBJ2-1, the complete variable domain is DVKVTQSSRYLVKRTGEKVFLECVQDMDHENMFWYRQDPGLGLRLIYFSYDVKMKEKGDIPEGYSVSREKKERFSLILESASTNQTSMYLCASSLILSSGGNEQFFGPGTRLTVL.

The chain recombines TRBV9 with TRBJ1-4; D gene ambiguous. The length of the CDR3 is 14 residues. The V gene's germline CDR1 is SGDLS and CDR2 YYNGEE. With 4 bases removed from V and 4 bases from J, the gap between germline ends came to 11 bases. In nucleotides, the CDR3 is TGTGCCAGCAGCCCCGTACTGAATAATGAAAAACTGTTTTTT. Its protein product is CASSPVLNNEKLFF.

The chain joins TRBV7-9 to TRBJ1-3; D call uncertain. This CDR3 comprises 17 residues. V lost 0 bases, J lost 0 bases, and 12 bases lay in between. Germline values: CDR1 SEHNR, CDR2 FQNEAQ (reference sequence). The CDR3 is CASSLAAARSSGNTIYF. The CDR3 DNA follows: TGTGCCAGCAGCTTAGCGGCGGCAAGATCCTCTGGAAACACCATATATTTT.

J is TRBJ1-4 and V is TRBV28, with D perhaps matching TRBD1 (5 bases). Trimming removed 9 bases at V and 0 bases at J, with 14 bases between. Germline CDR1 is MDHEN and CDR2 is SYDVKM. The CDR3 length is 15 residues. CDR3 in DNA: TGTGCCAGTCGGTCCTGGGGGGCAACTAATGAAAAACTGTTTTTT. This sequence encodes CASRSWGATNEKLFF.

The CDR3 DNA follows: TGCAGCATGTTGGCGGACTACGAGCAGTACTTC. This translates into CSMLADYEQYF. V usage is TRBV20-1 and J usage is TRBJ2-7; D gene ambiguous. The length of the CDR3 is 11 residues. Germline CDR1 DFQATT, CDR2 SNEGSKA (reference sequence).

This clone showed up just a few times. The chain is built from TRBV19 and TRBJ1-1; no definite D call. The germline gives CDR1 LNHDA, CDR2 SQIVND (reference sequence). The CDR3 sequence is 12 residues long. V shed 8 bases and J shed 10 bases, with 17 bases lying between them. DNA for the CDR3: TGTGCCAGTGGGCCCTCATATACCCCAGCTTTCTTT. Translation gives CASGPSYTPAFF.

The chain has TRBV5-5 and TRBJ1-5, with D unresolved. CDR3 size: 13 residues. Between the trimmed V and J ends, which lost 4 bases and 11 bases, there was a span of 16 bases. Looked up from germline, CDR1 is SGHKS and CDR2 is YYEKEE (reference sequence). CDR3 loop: CASSPGLPGAQHF. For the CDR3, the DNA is TGTGCCAGCAGCCCAGGACTCCCTGGAGCCCAGCATTTT.

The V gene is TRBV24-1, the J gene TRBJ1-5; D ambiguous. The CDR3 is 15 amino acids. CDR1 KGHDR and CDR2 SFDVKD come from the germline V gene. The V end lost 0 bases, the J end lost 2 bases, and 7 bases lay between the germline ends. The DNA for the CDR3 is TGTGCCACCAGTGATTTGGTCCAGGGCAATCAGCCCCAGCATTTT. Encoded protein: CATSDLVQGNQPQHF.

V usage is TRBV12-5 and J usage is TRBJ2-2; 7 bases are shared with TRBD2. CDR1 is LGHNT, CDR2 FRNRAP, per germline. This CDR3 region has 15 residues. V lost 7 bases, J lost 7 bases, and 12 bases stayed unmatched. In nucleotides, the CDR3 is TGTGCTAGTGCCGTCCTTGGGGGGGTCGGCGGGGAGCTGTTTTTT. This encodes CASAVLGGVGGELFF.

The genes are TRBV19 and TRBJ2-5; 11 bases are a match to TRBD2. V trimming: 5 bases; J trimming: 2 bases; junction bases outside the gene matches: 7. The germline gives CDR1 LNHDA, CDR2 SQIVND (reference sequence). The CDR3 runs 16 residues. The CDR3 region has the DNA TGTGCCAGTAGTTCCTCGACTAGCGGGATTCAAGAGACCCAGTACTTC. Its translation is CASSSSTSGIQETQYF.

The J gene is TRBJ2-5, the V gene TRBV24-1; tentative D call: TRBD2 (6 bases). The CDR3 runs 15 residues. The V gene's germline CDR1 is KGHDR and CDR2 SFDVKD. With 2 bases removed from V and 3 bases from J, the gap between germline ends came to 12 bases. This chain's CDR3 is CATSDSGGKKETQYF. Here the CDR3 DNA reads TGTGCCACCAGTGATTCCGGGGGTAAAAAAGAGACCCAGTACTTC.

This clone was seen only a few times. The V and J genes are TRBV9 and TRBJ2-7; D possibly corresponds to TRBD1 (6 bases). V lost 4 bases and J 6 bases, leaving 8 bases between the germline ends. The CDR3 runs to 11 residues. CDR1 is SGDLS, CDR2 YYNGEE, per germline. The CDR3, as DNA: TGTGCCAGCAGCAGGGGGAGCGAGCAGTACTTC. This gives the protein CASSRGSEQYF.

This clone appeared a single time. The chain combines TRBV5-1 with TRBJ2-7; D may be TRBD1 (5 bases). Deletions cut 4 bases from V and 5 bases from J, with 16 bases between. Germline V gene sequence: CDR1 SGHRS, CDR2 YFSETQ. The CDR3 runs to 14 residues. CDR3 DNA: TGCGCCAGCAGCCCGACAGTGGGTGACGACGAGCAGTACTTC. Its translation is CASSPTVGDDEQYF.